This TCR beta chain is from a study of CD8 T cells in Susac syndrome. The ends were cut back, 2 bases at V and 0 bases at J, with 7 bases in the middle. Germline CDR1 and CDR2: WSHSY and SAAADI. The CDR3 has 14 amino acids. Study-wide results and caveats: The study recognized that the number of individuals in its TCR sequencing and HLA analysis was relatively small.

cDNA came from approximately 0.5 to 1 ug RNA primed by random hexamers. Using its own MiXCR run on the immunoSEQ multiplex PCR reads, TCRdb lists one record per CDR3 protein. The data contain 250,000 to 350,000 distinct CDR3 sequences, roughly nine tenths of them singletons. With respect to this clonotype: Antigen: not known.

V and J are TRBV10-2 and TRBJ1-2; D remains ambiguous. The source of this sequence is a human donor with multiple sclerosis. Material: CD4+ T cells from PBMCs. In nucleotides, the CDR3 is TGCGCCAGCAGTGAGAGGAGGGCTAACTATGGCTACACCTTC. It codes for CASSERRANYGYTF.